Following are 26 T cell receptor beta chains from one sample sequenced in a study of human T cells and chemical hapten exposure. TCRdb re-derived calls from the RACE reads in MiXCR, one entry per CDR3 protein. The data show 40,000 to 50,000 distinct CDR3 sequences, with 3% to 4% seen just once and about 24% held by the top ten. Time point noted: patch test 1, 2 weeks after DPC sensitization. The treatment denotes: therapeutic diphenylcyclopropenone sensitization with weekly scalp DPC. Total RNA was isolated from whole blood that had not been fractionated. Sequenced material: whole blood, taken in connection with sensitization to the hapten diphenylcyclopropenone (DPC). These receptors were collected from a man between 50 and 59 years old with alopecia areata. Some clones in this sample may be carry-over from other donors' samples.

This clonotype was picked up many times. The V call is TRBV6-6, the J call TRBJ1-3; the D is unclear. The CDR3 sequence is 13 residues long. V dropped 10 bases and J dropped 4 bases, with 14 bases sitting between them. The germline gives CDR1 MNHNY, CDR2 SVGAGI (reference sequence). This CDR3 is CATLARSGNTIYF. As DNA, the CDR3 is TGTGCCACCCTAGCGCGATCCGGAAACACCATATATTTT.

In its sample, this clonotype was seen many times. The rearrangement joins TRBV18 to TRBJ1-4, with a possible D match to TRBD1 (6 bases). The CDR3 loop spans 15 amino acids. The ends were cut back, 5 bases at V and 3 bases at J, with 13 bases in the middle. Per the germline V gene, CDR1 is KGHSH and CDR2 is LQKENI. The DNA for the CDR3 is TGTGCCAGCTCAACCTACAGGGAGTCTAATGAAAAACTGTTTTTT. Amino acids: CASSTYRESNEKLFF.

V gene TRBV4-1 combines with J gene TRBJ1-2; D gene uncertain. Germline lookup yields CDR1 MGHRA and CDR2 YSYEKL. The CDR3 has 14 residues. Trimming took 4 bases from V and 0 from J, leaving 9 bases between them. CDR3 in DNA: TGCGCCAGCAGCCCCTCAGTTTCTAACTATGGCTACACCTTC. This encodes CASSPSVSNYGYTF.

This clonotype came up many times. The rearrangement uses TRBV11-1 and TRBJ2-3; D remains unclear. The V gene lost 4 bases and the J gene lost 2 bases, with 10 bases spanning the gap. Germline values: CDR1 SGHAT, CDR2 FQDESV (reference sequence). The length of the CDR3 is 14 residues. As DNA, the CDR3 is TGTGCCAGCAGCTCCACCGACCACACAGATACGCAGTATTTT. Its protein product is CASSSTDHTDTQYF. Looking up the rest from reference TRBV11-1 and TRBJ2-3 gives the full variable domain: EAEVAQSPRYKITEKSQAVAFWCDPISGHATLYWYRQILGQGPELLVQFQDESVVDDSQLPKDRFSAERLKGVDSTLKIQPAELGDSAMYLCASSSTDHTDTQYFGPGTRLTVL.

This clonotype was seen ten or more times. The chain couples TRBV12-3 or TRBV12-4 to TRBJ2-1; 8 positions agree with TRBD1. The CDR3 has 16 residues. The J segment lost 7 bases and the V segment lost 7 bases, leaving 15 bases of the junction unmatched. DNA of the CDR3: TGTGCCAGCATGACCTCGGGCAGGGGGCTCCTGAATGAGCAGTTCTTC. As protein: CASMTSGRGLLNEQFF.

In this sample, this clonotype turned up many times. The chain links TRBV29-1 to TRBJ2-1; 10 bases agree with TRBD2. CDR3 length: 13 residues. The V gene end was trimmed by 6 bases and the J gene end by 6 bases; junction bases not matched to a gene: 5. Germline values: CDR1 SQVTM, CDR2 ANQGSEA. The CDR3 loop reads CSVAGGKSNEQFF. CDR3 coding DNA: TGCAGCGTAGCGGGAGGGAAATCCAATGAGCAGTTCTTC.

This clonotype was observed at least ten times. The chain couples TRBV11-2 to TRBJ2-3, with D perhaps matching TRBD1 (6 bases). Germline V gene lookup returns CDR1 SGHAT and CDR2 FQNNGV. Between the trimmed V and J ends, which lost 3 bases and 3 bases, there was a span of 10 bases. This CDR3 is 14 amino acids long. The CDR3 region has the DNA TGTGCCAGCAGCTTGTTCGGGACAACAGATACGCAGTATTTT. It encodes CASSLFGTTDTQYF.

Details on this clonotype: This clone may be a read error of a much larger clone one base away. The missing conserved phenylalanine or tryptophan at the end of this CDR3 makes a read error likely. This rearrangement joins TRBV28 to TRBJ1-2; D gene uncertain. V lost 3 bases and J lost 6, with 8 bases in between. Per the germline V gene, CDR1 is MDHEN and CDR2 is SYDVKM. This CDR3 has 12 residues. The CDR3 nucleotides read TGTGCCAGCAGTTTCAAGAGGGATGGCTACACCTTA. Its translation is CASSFKRDGYTL.

At least ten counts were recorded for this clonotype. The CDR3 DNA sequence: TGCGCCAGCAGCCAAAGGCTCAGTTTTAGCTCCTACAATGAGCAGTTCTTC. Translating gives CASSQRLSFSSYNEQFF. This chain connects TRBV4-3 to TRBJ2-1; D not certain. Trimming took off 2 bases at V and 0 bases at J, with 14 bases between the two ends. Germline CDR1 reads LGHNA; CDR2 reads YSLEER. The CDR3 consists of 17 residues.

This clonotype was observed many times. The chain links TRBV29-1 to TRBJ2-7; TRBD2 might be the D (5 bases). V was cut by 4 bases and J by 0 bases, with 13 bases left in between. CDR1 is SQVTM and CDR2 is ANQGSEA in the germline V gene. This CDR3 is built from 14 residues. CDR3 sequence: CSVGERTLSYEQYF. CDR3 coding DNA: TGCAGCGTTGGGGAGCGAACCCTCTCCTACGAGCAGTACTTC.

This clonotype was detected many times. The chain combines TRBV28 with TRBJ1-1; D gene uncertain. The germline V gene encodes CDR1 MDHEN and CDR2 SYDVKM. The CDR3 contains 13 residues. V shed 3 bases and J shed 4 bases, with 9 bases lying between them. CDR3 sequence reads: CASSLGWPTEAFF. DNA of the CDR3: TGTGCCAGCAGTTTGGGTTGGCCCACTGAAGCTTTCTTT.

In its sample, this clonotype was seen many times. This chain joins TRBV7-9 and TRBJ2-6, with D perhaps TRBD1 (7 bases). Germline V gives CDR1 SEHNR, CDR2 FQNEAQ (reference sequence). CDR3 length equals 18 residues. Trimming took 3 bases from V and 2 from J, leaving 17 bases between them. This CDR3 is CASSLARGGGAGANVLTF. Here the CDR3 DNA reads TGTGCCAGCAGCTTGGCCCGTGGAGGGGGCGCTGGGGCCAACGTCCTGACTTTC. The full variable domain, rest sourced from reference TRBV7-9 and TRBJ2-6, is DTGVSQNPRHKITKRGQNVTFRCDPISEHNRLYWYRQTLGQGPEFLTYFQNEAQLEKSRLLSDRFSAERPKGSFSTLEIQRTEQGDSAMYLCASSLARGGGAGANVLTFGAGSRLTVL.

This clonotype has ten or more counts. The rearrangement joins TRBV28 to TRBJ2-7, with 9 bases aligning to TRBD1. Germline assignment: CDR1 MDHEN and CDR2 SYDVKM. The CDR3 spans 17 residues. Trimming took 3 bases from V and 1 from J; bases not matched to a gene: 10. The DNA of the CDR3 is TGTGCCAGCAGTTTGAGTTCGTCCGGGACAGGGTCCTACGAGCAGTACTTC. This gives the protein CASSLSSSGTGSYEQYF.

This clonotype has ten or more counts. J is TRBJ2-2 and V is TRBV19; perhaps TRBD2 as D (6 bases). CDR1 is LNHDA and CDR2 is SQIVND in the germline V gene (reference sequence). The V gene lost 4 bases and the J gene lost 4 bases, with 13 bases spanning the gap. This CDR3 comprises 15 residues. CDR3 amino acids: CASSTTGVGTGELFF. In nucleotides, the CDR3 is TGTGCCAGTAGTACAACGGGAGTGGGCACCGGGGAGCTGTTTTTT. The complete variable domain, with remaining parts taken from reference TRBV19 and TRBJ2-2, reads DGGITQSPKYLFRKEGQNVTLSCEQNLNHDAMYWYRQDPGQGLRLIYYSQIVNDFQKGDIAEGYSVSREKKESFPLTVTSAQKNPTAFYLCASSTTGVGTGELFFGEGSRLTVL.

This clonotype was found many times. The rearrangement links TRBV7-3 to TRBJ2-1; weak D call: TRBD2 (6 bases). The CDR3 sequence is 15 residues long. Trimming shortened V by 5 bases and J by 9 bases, and 20 bases separated the two germline ends. Germline values: CDR1 SGHTA, CDR2 FQGTGA. The CDR3 spells CASSLGGYESSEQFF. CDR3 in DNA: TGTGCCAGCAGCCTGGGGGGTTATGAGTCGAGTGAGCAGTTCTTC.

This clonotype appeared many times. The rearrangement uses TRBV30 and TRBJ2-7, with D uncertain. Germline V gene sequence: CDR1 GTSNPN, CDR2 SVGIG (reference sequence). This CDR3 has 13 residues. The germline V and J ends were trimmed by 1 base and 2 bases, with 9 bases remaining between them. The DNA of the CDR3 is TGTGCCTGGAGTGACGTGTGGGCCTACGAGCAGTACTTC. Its translation: CAWSDVWAYEQYF.

This clonotype was observed many times. The chain joins TRBV28 to TRBJ2-7, with D possibly matching TRBD2 (5 bases). Trimming cost V 6 bases and J 3 bases, with 9 bases left between them. Germline V gene sequence: CDR1 MDHEN, CDR2 SYDVKM. The CDR3 is 12 amino acids. As DNA, the CDR3 is TGTGCCAGCAGCAAACTAGACTACGAGCAGTACTTC. Its translation is CASSKLDYEQYF.

Many counts were recorded for this clonotype. This rearrangement joins TRBV29-1 to TRBJ2-7; tentative D call: TRBD1 (8 bases). CDR1 and CDR2 (germline): SQVTM, ANQGSEA. The V end lost 6 bases, the J end lost 12 bases, and 18 bases lay between the germline ends. This CDR3 comprises 11 residues. CDR3 coding DNA: TGCAGCGTAAACAGGGGGGGGGGGTCGTACTTC. Translation gives CSVNRGGGSYF.

At least ten counts were recorded for this clonotype. The chain couples TRBV5-1 to TRBJ1-6; possibly TRBD1 for D (5 bases). The V gene lost 4 bases and the J gene lost 6 bases, with 14 bases spanning the gap. Per germline, CDR1 SGHRS and CDR2 YFSETQ. This CDR3 region has 15 residues. The CDR3 spells CASSPSGTANSPLHF. Here the CDR3 DNA reads TGCGCCAGCAGCCCTAGCGGGACCGCTAATTCACCCCTCCACTTT.

This clonotype occurred many times. This chain joins TRBV11-2 and TRBJ2-1; the match to TRBD2 covers 7 bases. J was trimmed by 9 bases and V by 5 bases; bases with no gene match: 7. The germline gives CDR1 SGHAT, CDR2 FQNNGV. CDR3 length: 13 amino acids. The CDR3 region has the DNA TGTGCCAGCAGCCGGCGGGGGTTCGTTGAGCAGTTCTTC. Translating it yields CASSRRGFVEQFF.

The table lists this clonotype with many counts. The gene calls are TRBV18 and TRBJ2-3, with 7 bases aligning to TRBD2. J was trimmed by 4 bases and V by 0 bases; bases with no gene match: 7. Germline CDR1 and CDR2: KGHSH and LQKENI. This CDR3 spans 16 amino acids. The CDR3 reads CASSPPPGGPADTQYF. The CDR3 DNA follows: TGTGCCAGCTCACCACCGCCGGGAGGACCGGCAGATACGCAGTATTTT.

At least ten counts were recorded for this clonotype. The V call is TRBV7-9, the J call TRBJ2-6; D is possibly TRBD1 or TRBD2 (5 bases each). Looked up from germline, CDR1 is SEHNR and CDR2 is FQNEAQ (reference sequence). The CDR3 sequence is 12 residues long. V lost 7 bases to trimming and J lost 11 bases, with 12 bases between them. CDR3 protein: CASNEGPDVLTF. The DNA for the CDR3 is TGTGCCAGCAATGAGGGGCCCGACGTCCTGACTTTC.

This clonotype was picked up many times. The chain is built from TRBV12-3 or TRBV12-4 and TRBJ2-3; D is ambiguous. Trimming shortened V by 2 bases and J by 4 bases, and 1 base separated the two germline ends. This CDR3 has 11 residues. The CDR3 DNA sequence: TGTGCCAGCAGTTTACCAGATACGCAGTATTTT. It codes for CASSLPDTQYF.

Many counts were recorded for this clonotype. One end of the junction fails to match germline, which may point to a read error. The rearrangement links TRBV7-7 to TRBJ2-5; 10 bases fit TRBD2. CDR1 is SSHAT and CDR2 is FNYEAQ in the germline V gene (reference sequence). The CDR3 consists of 15 residues. The CDR3 sequence: CASSFSTSGIETQYF. The DNA of the CDR3 is TGTGCTAGCAGCTTTTCAACTAGCGGGATAGAGACCCAGTACTTC. Full variable domain (remainder filled in from reference TRBV7-7 and TRBJ2-5): GAGVSQSPRYKVTKRGQDVTLRCDPISSHATLYWYQQALGQGPEFLTYFNYEAQPDKSGLPSDRFSAERPEGSISTLTIQRTEQRDSAMYRCASSFSTSGIETQYFGPGTRLLVL.

V usage is TRBV27 and J usage is TRBJ1-6; weak D call: TRBD1 (6 bases). CDR1 is MNHEY and CDR2 is SMNVEV in the germline V gene (reference sequence). V lost 0 bases, J lost 9 bases, and 12 bases lay in between. The CDR3 sequence is 15 residues long. CDR3 sequence: CASSLSRTAGSPLHF. The CDR3 bases are TGTGCCAGCAGTTTATCTCGGACAGCCGGTTCACCCCTCCACTTT.

At least ten counts were recorded for this clonotype. The chain has TRBV5-4 and TRBJ1-1; D call uncertain. Germline lookup yields CDR1 SGHNT and CDR2 YYREEE (reference sequence). This CDR3 contains 15 residues. V lost 0 bases to trimming and J lost 4 bases, with 13 bases between them. The CDR3 loop is CASSLAVELGTEAFF. The CDR3, as DNA: TGTGCCAGCAGCTTGGCGGTAGAGTTGGGCACTGAAGCTTTCTTT.